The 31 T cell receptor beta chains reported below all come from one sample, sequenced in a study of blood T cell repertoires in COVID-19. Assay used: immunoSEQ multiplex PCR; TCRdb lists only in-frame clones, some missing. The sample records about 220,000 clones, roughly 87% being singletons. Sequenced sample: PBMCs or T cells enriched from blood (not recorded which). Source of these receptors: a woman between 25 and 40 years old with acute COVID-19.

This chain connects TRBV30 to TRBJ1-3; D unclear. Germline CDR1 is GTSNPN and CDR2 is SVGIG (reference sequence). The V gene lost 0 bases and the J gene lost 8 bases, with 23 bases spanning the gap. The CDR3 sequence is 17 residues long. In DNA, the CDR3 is TGTGCCTGGAGTGTACTTCCAGGCATTAGATCTGTTGACACCATATATTTT. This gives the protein CAWSVLPGIRSVDTIYF.

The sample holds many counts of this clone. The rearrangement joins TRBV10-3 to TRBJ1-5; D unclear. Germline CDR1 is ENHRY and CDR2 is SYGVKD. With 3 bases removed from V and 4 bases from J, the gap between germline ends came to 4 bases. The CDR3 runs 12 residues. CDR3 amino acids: CAISDSNQPQHF. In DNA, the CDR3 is TGTGCCATCAGTGACTCTAATCAGCCCCAGCATTTT.

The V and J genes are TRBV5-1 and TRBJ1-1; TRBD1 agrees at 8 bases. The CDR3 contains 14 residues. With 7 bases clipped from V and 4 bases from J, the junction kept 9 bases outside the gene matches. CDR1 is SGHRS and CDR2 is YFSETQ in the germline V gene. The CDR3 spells CASSRTGTGTEAFF. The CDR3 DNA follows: TGCGCCAGCTCTAGGACAGGGACGGGCACTGAAGCTTTCTTT. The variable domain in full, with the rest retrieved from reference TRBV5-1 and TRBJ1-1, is KAGVTQTPRYLIKTRGQQVTLSCSPISGHRSVSWYQQTPGQGLQFLFEYFSETQRNKGNFPGRFSGRQFSNSRSEMNVSTLELGDSALYLCASSRTGTGTEAFFGQGTRLTVV.

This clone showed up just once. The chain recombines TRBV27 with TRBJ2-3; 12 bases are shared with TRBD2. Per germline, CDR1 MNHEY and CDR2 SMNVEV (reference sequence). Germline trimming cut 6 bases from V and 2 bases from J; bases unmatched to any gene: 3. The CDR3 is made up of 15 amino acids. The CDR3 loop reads CASRRLAGDTDTQYF. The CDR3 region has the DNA TGTGCCAGCAGACGACTAGCGGGGGACACAGATACGCAGTATTTT.

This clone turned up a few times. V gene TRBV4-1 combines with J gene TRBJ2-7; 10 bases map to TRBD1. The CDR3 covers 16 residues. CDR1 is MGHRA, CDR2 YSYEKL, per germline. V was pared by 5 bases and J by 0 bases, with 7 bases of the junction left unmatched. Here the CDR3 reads CASSVSGTGDSYEQYF. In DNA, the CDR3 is TGCGCCAGCAGCGTATCCGGGACAGGGGACTCCTACGAGCAGTACTTC.

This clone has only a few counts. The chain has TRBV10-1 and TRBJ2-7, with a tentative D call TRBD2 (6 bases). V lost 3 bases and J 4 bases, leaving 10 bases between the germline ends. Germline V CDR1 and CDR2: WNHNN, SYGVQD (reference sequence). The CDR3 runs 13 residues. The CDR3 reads CASSDGGGYEQYF. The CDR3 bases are TGCGCCAGCAGTGACGGGGGTGGGTACGAGCAGTACTTC.

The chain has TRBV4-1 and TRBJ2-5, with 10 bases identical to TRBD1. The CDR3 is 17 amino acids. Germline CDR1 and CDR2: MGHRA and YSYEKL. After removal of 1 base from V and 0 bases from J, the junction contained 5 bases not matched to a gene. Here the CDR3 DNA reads TGCGCCAGCAGCCAAGTTACCGGGACAGGGGACCAAGAGACCCAGTACTTC. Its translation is CASSQVTGTGDQETQYF.

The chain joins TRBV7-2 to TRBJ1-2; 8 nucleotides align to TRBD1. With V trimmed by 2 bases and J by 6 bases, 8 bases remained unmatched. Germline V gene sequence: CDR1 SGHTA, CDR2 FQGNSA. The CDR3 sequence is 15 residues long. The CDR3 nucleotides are TGTGCCAGCAGCTTAAGGTCCAGGGGGCAGGATGGCTACACCTTC. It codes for CASSLRSRGQDGYTF. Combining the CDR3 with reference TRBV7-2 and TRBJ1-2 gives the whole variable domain GAGVSQSPSNKVTEKGKDVELRCDPISGHTALYWYRQSLGQGLEFLIYFQGNSAPDKSGLPSDRFSAERTGGSVSTLTIQRTQQEDSAVYLCASSLRSRGQDGYTFGSGTRLTVV.

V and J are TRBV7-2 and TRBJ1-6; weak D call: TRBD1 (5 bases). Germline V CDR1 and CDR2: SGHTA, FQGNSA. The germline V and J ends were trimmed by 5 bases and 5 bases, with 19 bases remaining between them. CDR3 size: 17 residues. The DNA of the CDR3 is TGTGCCAGCAGCGACAGAAAAGGGATTGGTAATAATTCACCCCTCCACTTT. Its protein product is CASSDRKGIGNNSPLHF.

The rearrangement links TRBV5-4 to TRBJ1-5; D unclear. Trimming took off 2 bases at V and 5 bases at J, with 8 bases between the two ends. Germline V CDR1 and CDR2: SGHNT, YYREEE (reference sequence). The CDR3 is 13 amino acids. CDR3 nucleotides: TGTGCCAGCAGCTTCGGCGGAGATCAGCCCCAGCATTTT. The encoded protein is CASSFGGDQPQHF.

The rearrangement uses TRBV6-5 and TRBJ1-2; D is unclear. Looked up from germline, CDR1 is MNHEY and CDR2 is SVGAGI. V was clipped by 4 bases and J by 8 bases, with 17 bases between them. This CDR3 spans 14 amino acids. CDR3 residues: CASSSPGLRRGYTF. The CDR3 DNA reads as TGTGCCAGCAGTTCCCCTGGTCTACGGCGGGGCTACACCTTC.

DNA of the CDR3: TGCGCCAGCAGTCTAGGGGGCGCGAGGACAGATACGCAGTATTTT. Amino acid sequence: CASSLGGARTDTQYF. This chain connects TRBV4-1 to TRBJ2-3; 7 bases line up with TRBD1. This CDR3 is 15 amino acids long. Trimming cost V 6 bases and J 3 bases; bases outside gene matches: 9. The germline CDR1 and CDR2 sequences are MGHRA and YSYEKL.

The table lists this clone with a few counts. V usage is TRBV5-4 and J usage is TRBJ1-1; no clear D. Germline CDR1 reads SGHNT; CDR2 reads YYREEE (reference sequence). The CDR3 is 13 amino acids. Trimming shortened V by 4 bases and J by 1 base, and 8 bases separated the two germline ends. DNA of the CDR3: TGTGCCAGCAGCCGGTCATCGAACACTGAAGCTTTCTTT. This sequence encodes CASSRSSNTEAFF.

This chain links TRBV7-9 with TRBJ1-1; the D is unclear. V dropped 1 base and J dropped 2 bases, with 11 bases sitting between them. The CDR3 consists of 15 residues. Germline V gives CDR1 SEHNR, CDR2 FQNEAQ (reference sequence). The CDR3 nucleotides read TGTGCCAGCAGCTTAGATACGGGTATCAACACTGAAGCTTTCTTT. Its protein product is CASSLDTGINTEAFF.

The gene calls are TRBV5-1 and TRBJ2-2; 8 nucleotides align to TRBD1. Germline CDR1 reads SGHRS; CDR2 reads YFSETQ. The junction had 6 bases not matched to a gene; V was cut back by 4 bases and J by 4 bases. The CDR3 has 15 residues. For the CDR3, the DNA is TGCGCCAGCAGCGTAAGACAGGGGACCACCGGGGAGCTGTTTTTT. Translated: CASSVRQGTTGELFF.

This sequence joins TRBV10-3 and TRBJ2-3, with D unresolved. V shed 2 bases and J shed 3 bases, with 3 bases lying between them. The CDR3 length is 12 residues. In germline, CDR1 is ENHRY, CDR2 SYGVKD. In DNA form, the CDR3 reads TGTGCCATCAGTGAGGTAACAGATACGCAGTATTTT. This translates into CAISEVTDTQYF.

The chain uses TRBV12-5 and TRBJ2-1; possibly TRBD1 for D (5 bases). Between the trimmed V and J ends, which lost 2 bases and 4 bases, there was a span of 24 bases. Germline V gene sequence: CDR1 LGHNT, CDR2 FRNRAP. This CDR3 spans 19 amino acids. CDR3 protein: CASGLFPITGSPSYNEQFF. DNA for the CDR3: TGTGCTAGTGGTTTGTTTCCAATAACAGGATCCCCTTCATACAATGAGCAGTTCTTC.

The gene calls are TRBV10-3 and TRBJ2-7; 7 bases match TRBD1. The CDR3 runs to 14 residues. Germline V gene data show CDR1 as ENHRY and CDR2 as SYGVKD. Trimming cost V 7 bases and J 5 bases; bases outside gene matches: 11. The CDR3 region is CAITQTGLGDEQYF. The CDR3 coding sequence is TGTGCCATCACCCAGACAGGGCTCGGGGACGAGCAGTACTTC.

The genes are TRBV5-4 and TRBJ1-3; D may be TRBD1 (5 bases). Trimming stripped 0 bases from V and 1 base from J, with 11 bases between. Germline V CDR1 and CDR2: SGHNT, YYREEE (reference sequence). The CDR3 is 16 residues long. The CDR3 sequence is CASSLGPGVSGNTIYF. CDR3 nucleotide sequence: TGTGCCAGCAGCTTGGGGCCGGGGGTATCTGGAAACACCATATATTTT.

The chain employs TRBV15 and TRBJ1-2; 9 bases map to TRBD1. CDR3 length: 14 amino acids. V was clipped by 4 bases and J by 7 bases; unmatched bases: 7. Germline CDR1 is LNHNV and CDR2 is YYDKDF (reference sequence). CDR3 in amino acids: CATSTGTGFFGYTF. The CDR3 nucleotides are TGTGCCACCAGCACCGGGACAGGGTTTTTTGGCTACACCTTC. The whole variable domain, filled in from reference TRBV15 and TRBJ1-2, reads DAMVIQNPRYQVTQFGKPVTLSCSQTLNHNVMYWYQQKSSQAPKLLFHYYDKDFNNEADTPDNFQSRRPNTSFCFLDIRSPGLGDTAMYLCATSTGTGFFGYTFGSGTRLTVV.

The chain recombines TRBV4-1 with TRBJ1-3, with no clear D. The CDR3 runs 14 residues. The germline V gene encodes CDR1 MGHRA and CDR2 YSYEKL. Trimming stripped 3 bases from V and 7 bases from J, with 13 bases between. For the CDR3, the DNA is TGCGCCAGCAGCCAGGCGGAGCTTTCGAACACCATATATTTT. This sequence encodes CASSQAELSNTIYF.

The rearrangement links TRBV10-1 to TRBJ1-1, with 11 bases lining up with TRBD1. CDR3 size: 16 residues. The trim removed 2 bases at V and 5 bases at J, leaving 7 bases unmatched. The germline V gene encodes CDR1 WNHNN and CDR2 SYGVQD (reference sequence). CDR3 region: CASSEEGQGAGTEAFF. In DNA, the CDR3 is TGCGCCAGCAGTGAGGAAGGACAGGGGGCTGGTACTGAAGCTTTCTTT.

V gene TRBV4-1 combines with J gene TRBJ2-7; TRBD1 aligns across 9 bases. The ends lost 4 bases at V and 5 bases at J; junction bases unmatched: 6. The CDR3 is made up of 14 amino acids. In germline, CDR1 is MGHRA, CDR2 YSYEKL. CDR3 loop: CASSLRQGGNEQYF. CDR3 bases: TGCGCCAGCAGCCTTCGACAGGGGGGCAACGAGCAGTACTTC.

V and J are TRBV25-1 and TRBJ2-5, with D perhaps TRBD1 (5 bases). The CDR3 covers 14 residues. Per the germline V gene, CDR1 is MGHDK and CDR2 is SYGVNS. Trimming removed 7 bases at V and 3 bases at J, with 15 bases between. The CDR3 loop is CASTQQENEETQYF. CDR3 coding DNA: TGTGCCAGCACCCAACAGGAAAATGAAGAGACCCAGTACTTC.

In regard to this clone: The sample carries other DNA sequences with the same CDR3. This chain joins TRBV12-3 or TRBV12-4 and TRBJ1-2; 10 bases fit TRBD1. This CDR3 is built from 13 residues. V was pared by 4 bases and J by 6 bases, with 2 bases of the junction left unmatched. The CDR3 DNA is TGTGCCAGCAGTTCCGGGACAGGGGATGGCTACACCTTC. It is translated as CASSSGTGDGYTF.

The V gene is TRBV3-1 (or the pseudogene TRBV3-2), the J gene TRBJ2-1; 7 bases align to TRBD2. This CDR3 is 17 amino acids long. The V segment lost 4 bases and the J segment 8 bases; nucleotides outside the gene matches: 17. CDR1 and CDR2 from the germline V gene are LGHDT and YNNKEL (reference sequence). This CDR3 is CASSPPRLASGRHEQFF. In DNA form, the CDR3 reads TGTGCCAGCAGCCCACCAAGGTTGGCTAGCGGACGTCATGAGCAGTTCTTC.

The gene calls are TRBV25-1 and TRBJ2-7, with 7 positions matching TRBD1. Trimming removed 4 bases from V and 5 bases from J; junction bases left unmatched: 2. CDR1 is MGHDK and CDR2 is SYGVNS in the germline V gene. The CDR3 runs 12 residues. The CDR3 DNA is TGTGCCAGCAGTGCGACAGGGAACGAGCAGTACTTC. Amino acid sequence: CASSATGNEQYF.

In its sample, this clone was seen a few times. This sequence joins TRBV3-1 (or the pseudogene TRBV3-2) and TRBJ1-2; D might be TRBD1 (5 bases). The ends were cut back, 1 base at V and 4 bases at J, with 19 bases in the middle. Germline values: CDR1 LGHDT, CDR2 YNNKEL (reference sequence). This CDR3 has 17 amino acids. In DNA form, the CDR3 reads TGTGCCAGCAGCCAAGTGAATCCCCCCTCAGGGTCCTATGGCTACACCTTC. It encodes CASSQVNPPSGSYGYTF.

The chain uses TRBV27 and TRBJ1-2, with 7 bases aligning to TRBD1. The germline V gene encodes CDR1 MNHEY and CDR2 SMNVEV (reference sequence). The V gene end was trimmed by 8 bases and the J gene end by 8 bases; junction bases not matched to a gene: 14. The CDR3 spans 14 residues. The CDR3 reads CASPFSQGWEGYTF. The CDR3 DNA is TGTGCCAGCCCTTTTTCACAGGGGTGGGAGGGCTACACCTTC.

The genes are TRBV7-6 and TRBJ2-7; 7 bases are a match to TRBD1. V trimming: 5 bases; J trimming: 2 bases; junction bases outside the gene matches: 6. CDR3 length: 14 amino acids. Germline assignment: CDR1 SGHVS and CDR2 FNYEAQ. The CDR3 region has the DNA TGTGCCAGCAGCGGCTGGGACAGACCCTACGAGCAGTACTTC. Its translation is CASSGWDRPYEQYF.

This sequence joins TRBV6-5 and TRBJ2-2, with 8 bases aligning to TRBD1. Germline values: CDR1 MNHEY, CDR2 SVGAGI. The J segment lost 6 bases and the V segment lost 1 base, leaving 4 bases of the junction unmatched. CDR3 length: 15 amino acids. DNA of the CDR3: TGTGCCAGCAGTTACTTGACAGGGGATCCCGGGGAGCTGTTTTTT. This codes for CASSYLTGDPGELFF.